One sample yielded the 28 T cell receptor beta chains listed below, sequenced in a study of Ad26.COV2.S vaccination and SARS-CoV-2 variants. This table comes from immunoSEQ multiplex PCR, and its TCRdb copy is limited to in-frame clones, with some not included. The top ten clones hold more than 7% of a sample with over 300,000 clones, under 90% of them seen once. Treatment indicated: approximately 18 received Ad26.COV2.S at low or high dose, single or two shots; a few received placebo; per-sample allocation not given. Material that was analyzed had been drawn on day 63 after the first vaccine or placebo injection. The material was peripheral blood, obtained in a trial of Ad26.COV2.S vaccine versus placebo. These receptors were obtained from a person aged 18 to 65 who received the Ad26.COV2.S COVID-19 vaccine or a placebo.

V is TRBV5-6 and J is TRBJ1-3; maybe TRBD1 (5 bases). V dropped 7 bases and J dropped 4 bases, with 15 bases sitting between them. The germline gives CDR1 SGHDT, CDR2 YYEEEE. This CDR3 is built from 14 residues. Here the CDR3 reads CASASSGTGNTIYF. Written as DNA, the CDR3 is TGTGCCAGCGCTAGTTCGGGGACGGGAAACACCATATATTTT.

CDR3 coding DNA: TGTGCCAGTAGTGTAGGGGTCATCGGCTACACCTTC. Amino acids: CASSVGVIGYTF. The chain recombines TRBV19 with TRBJ1-2, with D tentatively TRBD1 (5 bases). Per germline, CDR1 LNHDA and CDR2 SQIVND (reference sequence). The V gene lost 5 bases and the J gene lost 8 bases, with 12 bases spanning the gap. The CDR3 runs 12 residues.

V gene TRBV6-6 combines with J gene TRBJ1-2; weak D call: TRBD1 (6 bases). The germline CDR1 and CDR2 sequences are MNHNY and SVGAGI (reference sequence). The length of the CDR3 is 15 residues. Trimming removed 6 bases from V and 4 bases from J, with 18 bases in between. The CDR3 loop is CASRPPRDKFYGYTF. CDR3 sequence (DNA): TGTGCCAGCAGGCCACCCCGGGACAAATTCTATGGCTACACCTTC.

The genes are TRBV9 and TRBJ2-1, with D perhaps given as TRBD1 or TRBD2 (5 bases each). Looked up from germline, CDR1 is SGDLS and CDR2 is YYNGEE. V was cut by 2 bases and J by 8 bases, with 17 bases left in between. CDR3 length equals 15 residues. The CDR3 is CASSVTIGAKYEQFF. CDR3 DNA: TGTGCCAGCAGCGTTACGATCGGGGCCAAGTATGAGCAGTTCTTC.

This chain joins TRBV14 and TRBJ2-3; D might be TRBD1 (6 bases). This CDR3 has 16 residues. The ends were cut back, 3 bases at V and 0 bases at J, with 13 bases in the middle. The germline V gene has CDR1 SGHDN and CDR2 FVKESK. CDR3 nucleotide sequence: TGTGCCAGCAGCCACTACAGGGACCCTAGCACAGATACGCAGTATTTT. It yields the protein CASSHYRDPSTDTQYF.

This rearrangement joins TRBV4-3 to TRBJ1-2; 10 bases match TRBD1. V lost 4 bases to trimming and J lost 4 bases; unmatched junction nucleotides: 6. The CDR3 is 15 residues long. In germline, CDR1 is LGHNA, CDR2 YSLEER. The CDR3 region has the DNA TGCGCCAGCAGCCCCGGGACAGGGGCGTTCTATGGCTACACCTTC. This encodes CASSPGTGAFYGYTF.

The table lists this clone with a few counts. The V call is TRBV6-4, the J call TRBJ2-2; TRBD2 agrees at 8 bases. Germline CDR1 MRHNA, CDR2 SNTAGT. The CDR3 has 14 residues. The trim removed 6 bases at V and 7 bases at J, leaving 7 bases unmatched. CDR3 sequence: CASRPAGEVGELFF. CDR3 nucleotides: TGTGCCAGCAGACCAGCGGGGGAAGTCGGGGAGCTGTTTTTT.

The CDR3 DNA sequence: TGTGCCAGTAGTACCCAAGGGGCAGGCAATCAGCCCCAGCATTTT. Its protein is CASSTQGAGNQPQHF. V and J are TRBV19 and TRBJ1-5; possibly TRBD1 for D (5 bases). The CDR3 has 15 residues. In germline, CDR1 is LNHDA, CDR2 SQIVND (reference sequence). Trimming shortened V by 4 bases and J by 2 bases, and 12 bases separated the two germline ends.

This clone has more than one count but fewer than ten. V usage is TRBV7-3 and J usage is TRBJ1-2; no reliable D call. This CDR3 region has 14 residues. From germline, CDR1 is SGHTA and CDR2 FQGTGA. The germline V and J ends were trimmed by 5 bases and 2 bases, with 12 bases remaining between them. The CDR3 sequence: CASSPGPINYGYTF. CDR3 bases: TGTGCCAGCAGCCCGGGCCCCATAAACTATGGCTACACCTTC.

V usage is TRBV6-5 and J usage is TRBJ2-3; 9 bases fit TRBD1. CDR1 and CDR2 from the germline V gene are MNHEY and SVGAGI. The V and J ends lost 6 bases and 5 bases, in that order; junction bases with no gene match: 3. This CDR3 is 13 amino acids long. Here the CDR3 DNA reads TGTGCCAGCAGACAGGGGGCTATAGATACGCAGTATTTT. This translates into CASRQGAIDTQYF.

The chain is built from TRBV5-6 and TRBJ2-4; the D call may be TRBD1 or TRBD2 (5 bases each). The V gene lost 0 bases and the J gene lost 0 bases, with 13 bases spanning the gap. Germline V gives CDR1 SGHDT, CDR2 YYEEEE. This CDR3 has 17 amino acids. The CDR3 is CASSLVGVGLAKNIQYF. DNA of the CDR3: TGTGCCAGCAGCTTGGTAGGGGTAGGACTAGCCAAAAACATTCAGTACTTC.

This chain links TRBV7-2 with TRBJ2-7; D remains ambiguous. V shed 5 bases and J shed 2 bases, with 13 bases lying between them. Germline assignment: CDR1 SGHTA and CDR2 FQGNSA. The CDR3 contains 14 residues. The CDR3 here is CASSPSHNTYEQYF. The CDR3 nucleotides are TGTGCCAGCAGCCCTAGTCACAATACCTACGAGCAGTACTTC.

The chain recombines TRBV7-3 with TRBJ2-3; 15 nucleotides line up with TRBD2. V was pared by 2 bases and J by 3 bases, with 3 bases of the junction left unmatched. CDR1 is SGHTA and CDR2 is FQGTGA in the germline V gene. This CDR3 comprises 17 residues. This CDR3 is CASSLGGLAGGTDTQYF. The CDR3 bases are TGTGCCAGCAGCTTAGGGGGACTAGCGGGAGGAACAGATACGCAGTATTTT.

V and J are TRBV28 and TRBJ2-3; D is uncertain. CDR1 MDHEN and CDR2 SYDVKM come from the germline V gene. V was trimmed by 5 bases and J by 1 base, leaving 16 bases between them. There are 16 residues in the CDR3. The CDR3 DNA follows: TGTGCCAGCAGTCCAACTCCTCCTCAGCGCACAGATACGCAGTATTTT. Its translation: CASSPTPPQRTDTQYF.

The chain is built from TRBV7-2 and TRBJ2-3; unclear D gene. CDR1 and CDR2 (germline): SGHTA, FQGNSA. CDR3 length: 12 residues. Between the trimmed V and J ends, which lost 2 bases and 3 bases, there was a span of 3 bases. The CDR3 DNA reads TGTGCCAGCAGCTTAATTACAGATACGCAGTATTTT. Protein sequence: CASSLITDTQYF.

The chain combines TRBV5-8 with TRBJ2-6; D might be TRBD2 (6 bases). V shed 4 bases and J shed 0 bases, with 14 bases lying between them. Looked up from germline, CDR1 is SGHTS and CDR2 is YDEGEE. CDR3 size: 17 residues. The CDR3 DNA sequence: TGTGCCAGCAGCCTGGAGGGGCTATCCTCTGGGGCCAACGTCCTGACTTTC. It yields the protein CASSLEGLSSGANVLTF.

Here the CDR3 DNA reads TGTGCCAGTAGTATGAACCCCCGGCCCAACTATGGCTACACCTTC. Residues: CASSMNPRPNYGYTF. The chain carries TRBV19 and TRBJ1-2, with unresolved D. Germline CDR1 and CDR2: LNHDA and SQIVND (reference sequence). This CDR3 spans 15 amino acids. V lost 3 bases and J lost 2, with 13 bases in between.

Only one count was recorded for this clone. The chain is built from TRBV7-3 and TRBJ2-3; 12 positions match TRBD2. The CDR3 contains 17 residues. The V gene's germline CDR1 is SGHTA and CDR2 FQGTGA. J gave up 4 bases and V 5 bases, and 10 bases lay outside the gene matches. CDR3 in amino acids: CASSLGLAGLGADTQYF. The CDR3 DNA sequence: TGTGCCAGCAGCCTGGGACTAGCGGGCCTGGGGGCAGATACGCAGTATTTT.

The chain recombines TRBV27 with TRBJ2-2; 13 positions agree with TRBD2. The V and J ends lost 5 bases and 4 bases, in that order; junction bases with no gene match: 4. Germline V CDR1 and CDR2: MNHEY, SMNVEV (reference sequence). This CDR3 contains 16 residues. Here the CDR3 reads CASSLRTSGSTGELFF. The CDR3 DNA follows: TGTGCCAGCAGTCTCAGGACTAGCGGGAGCACCGGGGAGCTGTTTTTT.

The chain links TRBV7-7 to TRBJ2-5, with D possibly matching TRBD2 (6 bases). The germline V and J ends were trimmed by 4 bases and 5 bases, with 11 bases remaining between them. The CDR3 consists of 13 residues. The germline V gene has CDR1 SSHAT and CDR2 FNYEAQ (reference sequence). CDR3 amino acids: CASSSTREETQYF. CDR3 DNA sequence: TGTGCCAGCAGCTCGACTAGGGAGGAGACCCAGTACTTC.

The CDR3 protein is CASREGEQYF. CDR3 in DNA: TGTGCCAGCAGAGAGGGGGAGCAGTACTTC. The chain couples TRBV28 to TRBJ2-7; D is possibly TRBD1 or TRBD2 (5 bases each). This CDR3 region has 10 residues. The germline V gene has CDR1 MDHEN and CDR2 SYDVKM. The ends were cut back, 6 bases at V and 7 bases at J, with 7 bases in the middle. The variable domain in full, with the rest retrieved from reference TRBV28 and TRBJ2-7, is DVKVTQSSRYLVKRTGEKVFLECVQDMDHENMFWYRQDPGLGLRLIYFSYDVKMKEKGDIPEGYSVSREKKERFSLILESASTNQTSMYLCASREGEQYFGPGTRLTVT.

This clone was detected only once. The chain uses TRBV2 and TRBJ2-7; D may be TRBD2 (5 bases). CDR3 size: 11 residues. Germline loops: CDR1 SNHLY, CDR2 FYNNEI. Trimming left V 8 bases short and J 4 bases short, with 9 bases between. The CDR3 loop is CASGRDYEQYF. CDR3 DNA sequence: TGTGCCAGCGGACGGGATTACGAGCAGTACTTC.

This clone was observed a few times. The chain recombines TRBV7-9 with TRBJ1-1; D is unclear. Trimming took off 5 bases at V and 4 bases at J, with 14 bases between the two ends. This CDR3 contains 14 residues. Germline CDR1 is SEHNR and CDR2 is FQNEAQ (reference sequence). The CDR3 DNA reads as TGTGCCAGCAGCCCCAAGGCTAGAGGCACTGAAGCTTTCTTT. This gives the protein CASSPKARGTEAFF.

J is TRBJ1-4 and V is TRBV6-2 or TRBV6-3, with D unresolved. The CDR3 length is 15 residues. Trimming removed 4 bases from V and 0 bases from J, with 9 bases in between. CDR1 and CDR2 from the germline V gene are MNHEY and SVGEGT. The CDR3 loop reads CASSSQIATNEKLFF. For the CDR3, the DNA is TGTGCCAGCAGTTCCCAGATCGCAACTAATGAAAAACTGTTTTTT.

The J gene is TRBJ2-7, the V gene TRBV10-2; possibly TRBD2 for D (5 bases). The CDR3 is made up of 13 amino acids. Germline V gene data show CDR1 as WSHSY and CDR2 as SAAADI. Deletions cut 3 bases from V and 0 bases from J, with 6 bases between. Here the CDR3 DNA reads TGCGCCAGCAGTGACGGGGTCTCCTACGAGCAGTACTTC. Protein product: CASSDGVSYEQYF.

For the CDR3, the DNA is TGTGCCAGCAGCTTAATAGCGGGGGGGCAAGGTGAGCAGTTCTTC. Its protein product is CASSLIAGGQGEQFF. V usage is TRBV7-9 and J usage is TRBJ2-1, with 11 positions matching TRBD2. The CDR3 has 15 residues. V shed 2 bases and J 9 bases; nucleotides not matched to a gene: 6. CDR1 and CDR2 from the germline V gene are SEHNR and FQNEAQ (reference sequence). Full variable domain (missing parts from reference TRBV7-9 and TRBJ2-1): DTGVSQNPRHKITKRGQNVTFRCDPISEHNRLYWYRQTLGQGPEFLTYFQNEAQLEKSRLLSDRFSAERPKGSFSTLEIQRTEQGDSAMYLCASSLIAGGQGEQFFGPGTRLTVL.

The V gene is TRBV3-1 (or the pseudogene TRBV3-2), the J gene TRBJ2-3, with TRBD2 matching over 11 bases. The CDR3 runs to 20 residues. Germline V gene lookup returns CDR1 LGHDT and CDR2 YNNKEL (reference sequence). The V segment lost 4 bases and the J segment 1 base; nucleotides outside the gene matches: 16. The CDR3 DNA reads TGTGCCAGCAGCCCCCGTGCAGGCAGGCCGACTAGCGGGGGCACAGATACGCAGTATTTT. Amino acids: CASSPRAGRPTSGGTDTQYF.

The sample holds one count of this clone. This chain joins TRBV6-5 and TRBJ2-5, with D perhaps matching TRBD1 (6 bases). This CDR3 has 14 amino acids. Per the germline V gene, CDR1 is MNHEY and CDR2 is SVGAGI. V shed 0 bases and J shed 5 bases, with 10 bases lying between them. For the CDR3, the DNA is TGTGCCAGCAGTTACTCGCCAGGGGACGAGACCCAGTACTTC. Translation: CASSYSPGDETQYF.